These 31 T cell receptor beta chains were all obtained from the same sample, sequenced in a study of human T cells and chemical hapten exposure. The study's library attached unique molecular identifiers to single cDNA molecules. Via MiXCR, TCRdb re-called the reads, giving one row per CDR3 protein. The repertoire holds around 120,000 distinct CDR3 sequences, with over 7% as singletons. Total RNA came from unfractionated whole blood. The material sequenced was whole blood. All receptors derive from a human donor in good health. Some clones in this sample may be carry-over from other donors' samples.

In its sample, this clonotype was seen many times. The V and J genes are TRBV12-3 or TRBV12-4 and TRBJ2-7; 9 positions match TRBD2. The CDR3 spans 14 residues. Trimming took 3 bases from V and 4 from J; bases not matched to a gene: 4. The CDR3: CASSFAGGPYEQYF. CDR3 DNA: TGTGCCAGCAGTTTTGCGGGGGGGCCTTACGAGCAGTACTTC.

This clonotype was found a few times. The chain has TRBV24-1 and TRBJ2-2; possibly TRBD2 for D (8 bases). Germline CDR1 and CDR2: KGHDR and SFDVKD. V was clipped by 0 bases and J by 7 bases, with 20 bases between them. The CDR3 covers 18 residues. This chain's CDR3 is CATSDLLPREGANGELFF. CDR3 nucleotide sequence: TGTGCCACCAGTGATTTGTTGCCCCGGGAGGGGGCTAACGGGGAGCTGTTTTTT.

This clonotype occurred a few times. The V call is TRBV20-1, the J call TRBJ2-7; D is perhaps TRBD2 (5 bases). Germline V gives CDR1 DFQATT, CDR2 SNEGSKA (reference sequence). This CDR3 has 14 amino acids. Trimming pared 3 bases from V and 3 bases from J, leaving 15 bases between. This chain's CDR3 is CSASGVSSGYEQYF. Written as DNA, the CDR3 is TGCAGTGCTAGCGGGGTCTCCTCTGGCTACGAGCAGTACTTC.

The chain has TRBV12-3 or TRBV12-4 and TRBJ2-3, with TRBD2 as a possible D gene (6 bases). V was shortened by 2 bases and J by 0 bases, with 9 bases between the two germline ends. This CDR3 is built from 15 residues. As DNA, the CDR3 is TGTGCCAGCAGTTTATGGGGGGTTAGCACAGATACGCAGTATTTT. Translating gives CASSLWGVSTDTQYF.

This clonotype was detected only a few times. V and J are TRBV4-2 and TRBJ1-1; a weak D match, TRBD1 (6 bases). The CDR3 consists of 17 residues. CDR1 is LGHNA and CDR2 is YNFKEQ in the germline V gene. Trimming took off 0 bases at V and 3 bases at J, with 17 bases between the two ends. The CDR3 bases are TGTGCCAGCAGCCAAGACCCACAGGGTTTTAAGGACACTGAAGCTTTCTTT. Amino acid sequence: CASSQDPQGFKDTEAFF.

This chain uses TRBV7-9 with TRBJ2-3, with TRBD2 identical over 12 bases. After removal of 5 bases from V and 3 bases from J, the junction contained 15 bases not matched to a gene. Germline CDR1 SEHNR, CDR2 FQNEAQ (reference sequence). The CDR3 totals 19 residues. The CDR3: CASSPRTSGLAGSTDTQYF. The CDR3 bases are TGTGCCAGCAGCCCACGAACTTCGGGACTAGCGGGTTCTACAGATACGCAGTATTTT.

This clonotype was picked up many times. The chain is built from TRBV11-2 and TRBJ1-5, with D unclear. The V and J ends lost 1 base and 6 bases respectively, with 7 bases between them. Germline loops: CDR1 SGHAT, CDR2 FQNNGV. The CDR3 sequence is 13 residues long. For the CDR3, the DNA is TGTGCCAGCAGCTTAGCCCCCACTCAGCCCCAGCATTTT. Translating gives CASSLAPTQPQHF.

Ten or more counts support this clonotype. This chain links TRBV10-3 with TRBJ2-5, with D possibly matching TRBD2 (6 bases). Between the trimmed V and J ends, which lost 1 base and 5 bases, there was a span of 17 bases. The CDR3 length is 16 residues. Germline assignment: CDR1 ENHRY and CDR2 SYGVKD. The CDR3 sequence: CAISEFMYRRGETQYF. The CDR3 region has the DNA TGTGCCATCAGTGAGTTTATGTACCGCCGGGGGGAGACCCAGTACTTC.

This clonotype was observed a few times. The J gene is TRBJ2-1, the V gene TRBV25-1, with D maybe TRBD2 (5 bases). V was trimmed by 4 bases and J by 4 bases, leaving 8 bases between them. This CDR3 is 13 amino acids long. Germline CDR1 and CDR2: MGHDK and SYGVNS. Here the CDR3 reads CASSGRVYNEQFF. The CDR3 region has the DNA TGTGCCAGCAGTGGGCGGGTTTACAATGAGCAGTTCTTC.

This clonotype was seen repeatedly, ten times or more. The CDR3 nucleotides are TGTGCCAGTAGTGCGACAGGGGGCTATCAGCCCCAGCATTTT. Its translation: CASSATGGYQPQHF. The V and J genes are TRBV19 and TRBJ1-5, with 10 bases matching TRBD1. Germline V gene data show CDR1 as LNHDA and CDR2 as SQIVND (reference sequence). This CDR3 spans 14 amino acids. Trimming cost V 5 bases and J 5 bases; bases outside gene matches: 3.

J is TRBJ1-1 and V is TRBV7-2; D not certain. The germline V gene has CDR1 SGHTA and CDR2 FQGNSA. Trimming removed 0 bases from V and 2 bases from J, with 10 bases in between. The CDR3 consists of 15 residues. The CDR3 loop reads CASSLAAKLNTEAFF. The CDR3 region has the DNA TGTGCCAGCAGCTTAGCCGCAAAGCTTAACACTGAAGCTTTCTTT.

This clonotype was observed a few times. The J gene is TRBJ2-5, the V gene TRBV7-3, with TRBD2 identical over 8 bases. V lost 2 bases, J lost 1 base, and 6 bases stayed unmatched. Germline assignment: CDR1 SGHTA and CDR2 FQGTGA. CDR3 length equals 16 residues. The CDR3 region is CASSLSGGGSQETQYF. The CDR3 DNA is TGTGCCAGCAGCTTATCCGGGGGGGGGTCCCAAGAGACCCAGTACTTC.

The sample holds many counts of this clonotype. The chain employs TRBV6-5 and TRBJ1-4; a weak D match, TRBD1 (6 bases). The CDR3 is 14 residues long. Trimming took off 5 bases at V and 7 bases at J, with 14 bases between the two ends. Germline V gene data show CDR1 as MNHEY and CDR2 as SVGAGI. CDR3 in amino acids: CASSPGGPGEKLFF. The CDR3 DNA reads TGTGCCAGCAGTCCCGGGGGGCCGGGTGAAAAACTGTTTTTT.

This chain joins TRBV28 and TRBJ2-1, with TRBD2 matching over 13 bases. V lost 5 bases, J lost 9 bases, and 16 bases stayed unmatched. The CDR3 spans 18 residues. Germline CDR1 reads MDHEN; CDR2 reads SYDVKM. Here the CDR3 reads CASSPGLAGELAGGEQFF. The CDR3 DNA follows: TGTGCCAGCAGTCCTGGACTAGCGGGAGAGCTAGCGGGGGGTGAGCAGTTCTTC.

This clonotype has just a few counts. The genes are TRBV6-4 and TRBJ2-1; the match to TRBD2 covers 10 bases. The CDR3 has 15 amino acids. Germline CDR1 reads MRHNA; CDR2 reads SNTAGT. The V segment lost 8 bases and the J segment 8 bases; nucleotides outside the gene matches: 12. In DNA form, the CDR3 reads TGTGCCAGCGGCCTAGCGGGGGACTCCAGGGATGAGCAGTTCTTC. Translation: CASGLAGDSRDEQFF.

This clonotype was picked up many times. This chain uses TRBV20-1 with TRBJ1-2, with 7 bases aligning to TRBD1. Germline-derived CDR1 and CDR2 are DFQATT and SNEGSKA (reference sequence). The CDR3 is 12 residues long. Trimming took 6 bases from V and 8 from J; bases not matched to a gene: 9. The CDR3 DNA sequence: TGCAGTGCACTACAGGGGAGGGACGGCTACACCTTC. Its protein is CSALQGRDGYTF.

The table lists this clonotype with a few counts. The J gene is TRBJ2-5, the V gene TRBV10-2; no definite D call. The V gene lost 8 bases and the J gene lost 0 bases, with 10 bases spanning the gap. The germline V gene has CDR1 WSHSY and CDR2 SAAADI. This CDR3 region has 13 residues. The CDR3 DNA follows: TGCGCCAGCTCCCGCGCGGACCAAGAGACCCAGTACTTC. It specifies CASSRADQETQYF.

The V gene is TRBV12-3 or TRBV12-4, the J gene TRBJ2-1; D possibly uses TRBD1 or TRBD2 (6 bases each). This CDR3 has 12 residues. Trimming removed 7 bases from V and 10 bases from J, with 14 bases in between. CDR3 loop: CASKGGYYEQFF. The CDR3 DNA is TGTGCCAGCAAGGGGGGTTACTACGAGCAGTTCTTC.

V and J are TRBV6-4 and TRBJ1-6; possibly TRBD1 for D (6 bases). Trimming cost V 8 bases and J 6 bases, with 14 bases left between them. Germline CDR1 and CDR2: MRHNA and SNTAGT. The CDR3 spans 14 residues. The CDR3 reads CASGAGALNSPLHF. CDR3 sequence (DNA): TGTGCCAGCGGAGCGGGGGCTCTTAATTCACCCCTCCACTTT.

This chain links TRBV20-1 with TRBJ2-2, with 7 positions matching TRBD1. Germline CDR1 reads DFQATT; CDR2 reads SNEGSKA (reference sequence). CDR3 length: 14 amino acids. With V trimmed by 6 bases and J by 2 bases, 6 bases remained unmatched. CDR3 in DNA: TGCAGTGCCACGGGACAGTCAAACACCGGGGAGCTGTTTTTT. This gives the protein CSATGQSNTGELFF.

With regard to this clonotype: An end of the junction does not agree with germline; a read error may underlie this. This rearrangement joins TRBV4-3 to TRBJ2-1; D unresolved. CDR3 length: 13 amino acids. Germline V gives CDR1 LGHNA, CDR2 YSLEER. The chain's CDR3 is CASSQDVTSVLVF. The CDR3 DNA reads TGCGCCAGCAGCCAAGATGTCACTTCAGTACTGGTCTTC.

This clonotype was seen ten or more times. This chain connects TRBV9 to TRBJ1-6, with D perhaps TRBD1 (5 bases). Germline V gene sequence: CDR1 SGDLS, CDR2 YYNGEE. The ends were cut back, 1 base at V and 6 bases at J, with 14 bases in the middle. The CDR3 has 16 amino acids. Here the CDR3 reads CASSVSRRQSNSPLHF. For the CDR3, the DNA is TGTGCCAGCAGCGTAAGTAGGAGACAGAGTAATTCACCCCTCCACTTT.

This clonotype came up many times. This chain joins TRBV4-3 and TRBJ2-7; TRBD2 aligns across 13 bases. The junction had 6 bases not matched to a gene; V was cut back by 4 bases and J by 3 bases. The CDR3 runs to 16 residues. CDR1 is LGHNA and CDR2 is YSLEER in the germline V gene. CDR3 coding DNA: TGCGCCAGCAGCCCGCTAGGGACTAGCGGGATCTACGAGCAGTACTTC. As protein: CASSPLGTSGIYEQYF.

This clonotype has more than one count but fewer than ten. The chain is built from TRBV6-5 and TRBJ1-1; 10 bases fit TRBD1. Germline V gene sequence: CDR1 MNHEY, CDR2 SVGAGI. Trimming took 6 bases from V and 4 from J; bases not matched to a gene: 5. The CDR3 totals 14 residues. As DNA, the CDR3 is TGTGCCAGCAGCACGGGACAGGGGAGCACTGAAGCTTTCTTT. This codes for CASSTGQGSTEAFF.

V and J are TRBV6-2 or TRBV6-3 and TRBJ2-7; no clear D. The CDR3 totals 14 residues. V was clipped by 0 bases and J by 3 bases, with 9 bases between them. Germline lookup yields CDR1 MNHEY and CDR2 SVGEGT. CDR3: CASSYSAESYEQYF. The CDR3 nucleotides are TGTGCCAGCAGTTACTCCGCGGAAAGCTACGAGCAGTACTTC.

This clonotype occurred many times. The chain carries TRBV5-1 and TRBJ1-2; 7 nucleotides align to TRBD1. With 0 bases clipped from V and 2 bases from J, the junction kept 4 bases outside the gene matches. The CDR3 runs to 15 residues. Germline V gene lookup returns CDR1 SGHRS and CDR2 YFSETQ. The CDR3 DNA is TGCGCCAGCAGCTTGGACGGGACAGCAAACTATGGCTACACCTTC. It is translated as CASSLDGTANYGYTF.

The chain employs TRBV11-2 and TRBJ2-3; 15 nucleotides align to TRBD2. Losses at the gene ends were 5 bases for V and 3 bases for J; bases not matched to a gene: 18. Germline CDR1 SGHAT, CDR2 FQNNGV. The CDR3 is 21 residues long. Here the CDR3 DNA reads TGTGCCAGCAGCGTTGGGACAGCCCCGGGACTAGCGGGAGGAGGGACAGATACGCAGTATTTT. It translates to CASSVGTAPGLAGGGTDTQYF.

This clonotype came up many times. The rearrangement joins TRBV29-1 to TRBJ1-1, with no clear D. CDR1 is SQVTM, CDR2 ANQGSEA, per germline. The ends were cut back, 4 bases at V and 4 bases at J, with 16 bases in the middle. The CDR3 is 14 residues long. CDR3 sequence reads: CSVGRGEASTEAFF. The CDR3 DNA is TGCAGCGTTGGGCGGGGTGAGGCTAGCACTGAAGCTTTCTTT.

V usage is TRBV6-6 and J usage is TRBJ1-2; 9 nucleotides match TRBD1. Germline CDR1 MNHNY, CDR2 SVGAGI (reference sequence). The CDR3 spans 18 residues. V was pared by 2 bases and J by 1 base, with 11 bases of the junction left unmatched. The CDR3 region is CASSYPRQGGGINYGYTF. Written as DNA, the CDR3 is TGTGCCAGCAGTTACCCCCGACAGGGGGGAGGAATTAACTATGGCTACACCTTC.

The chain has TRBV20-1 and TRBJ2-7, with a possible D match to TRBD2 (6 bases). The CDR3 is 14 amino acids. Trimming cost V 3 bases and J 2 bases, with 14 bases left between them. In germline, CDR1 is DFQATT, CDR2 SNEGSKA (reference sequence). The CDR3 is CSARIGGNPYEQYF. Written as DNA, the CDR3 is TGCAGTGCTAGGATCGGGGGTAACCCCTACGAGCAGTACTTC.

The table lists this clonotype with many counts. This chain connects TRBV3-1 to TRBJ2-1, with 7 bases aligning to TRBD2. Trimming took 0 bases from V and 7 from J; bases not matched to a gene: 6. Germline V gene data show CDR1 as LGHDT and CDR2 as YNNKEL (reference sequence). The CDR3 sequence is 15 residues long. CDR3 nucleotide sequence: TGTGCCAGCAGCCAAGAAGCCGGGACTACTAATGAGCAGTTCTTC. It specifies CASSQEAGTTNEQFF.